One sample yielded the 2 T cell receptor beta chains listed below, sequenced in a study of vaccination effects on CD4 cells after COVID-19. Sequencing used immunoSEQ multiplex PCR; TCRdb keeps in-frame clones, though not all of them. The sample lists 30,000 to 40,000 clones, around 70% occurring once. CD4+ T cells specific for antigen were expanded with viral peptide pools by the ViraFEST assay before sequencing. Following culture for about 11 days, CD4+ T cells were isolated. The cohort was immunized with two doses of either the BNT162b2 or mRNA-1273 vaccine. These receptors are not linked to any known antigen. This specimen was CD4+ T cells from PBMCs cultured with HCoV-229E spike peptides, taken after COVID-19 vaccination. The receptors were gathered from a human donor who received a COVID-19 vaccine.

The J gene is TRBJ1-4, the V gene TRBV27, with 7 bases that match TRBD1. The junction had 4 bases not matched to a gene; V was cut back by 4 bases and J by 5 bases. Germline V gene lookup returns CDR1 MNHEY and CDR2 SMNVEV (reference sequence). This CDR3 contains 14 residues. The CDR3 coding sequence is TGTGCCAGCAGTTCAGGGGGGACCAATGAAAAACTGTTTTTT. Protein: CASSSGGTNEKLFF. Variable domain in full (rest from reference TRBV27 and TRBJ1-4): EAQVTQNPRYLITVTGKKLTVTCSQNMNHEYMSWYRQDPGLGLRQIYYSMNVEVTDKGDVPEGYKVSRKEKRNFPLILESPSPNQTSLYFCASSSGGTNEKLFFGSGTQLSVL.

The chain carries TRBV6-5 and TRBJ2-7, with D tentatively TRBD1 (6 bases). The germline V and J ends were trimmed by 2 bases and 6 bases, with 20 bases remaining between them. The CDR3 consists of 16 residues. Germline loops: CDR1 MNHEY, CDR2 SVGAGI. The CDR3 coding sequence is TGTGCCAGCAGTTACAAAGTACCAAGGACAGATTCCGAGCAGTACTTC. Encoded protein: CASSYKVPRTDSEQYF.